This T cell receptor (beta chain) originates from a study of blood T cell repertoires in COVID-19. The wider study: In each case, the material was cDNA or gDNA derived from T cells, B-cell-depleted T cells, or PBMCs.

With V trimmed by 5 bases and J by 3 bases, 6 bases remained unmatched. Germline CDR1 reads KGHSH; CDR2 reads LQKENI. This CDR3 has 15 residues. This clone was seen only a few times. The assay was immunoSEQ multiplex PCR, and TCRdb's table has in-frame clones only and misses some. The sample carries 250,000 to 400,000 clones, roughly 90% recorded once. Researchers sorted participants into cohorts using their self-reported clinical history. Two negative PCRs, clearance, or symptom resolution characterized the recovered Cohort 3 donors. The TCR comes from a man aged 55 to 69 who had recovered from COVID-19. V usage is TRBV18 and J usage is TRBJ1-1; the match to TRBD1 covers 10 bases. Source material: PBMCs or T cells enriched from blood (not recorded which). The CDR3, as DNA: TGTGCCAGCTCAACGACAGGGGGCGGGGACACTGAAGCTTTCTTT. Residues: CASSTTGGGDTEAFF.